Listed below are T cell receptor beta chains from one sample, sequenced in a study of blood T cells in healthy people across ages. TCRdb reprocessed the 5' RACE reads via MiXCR and lists one record per CDR3 protein. The sample records 1,500,000 or so distinct CDR3 sequences, approximately 43% being singletons. Sequencing input: blood. The receptor set was obtained from a woman younger than 30 in good health. The CDR3 runs from the conserved cysteine through the conserved F or W. A D gene is named only where the DNA matches it firmly. Size is omitted from some rows. Given values are once, few, many or a class for expanded clones.

>TRBV12-3/TRBV12-4|.|TRBJ2-3|.
CASSLDSFTQYF
TGTGCCAGCAGTTTAGACAGCTTTACGCAGTATTTT
>TRBV12-3/TRBV12-4|.|TRBJ1-6|TRBD1
CASSSGGSYYNSPPHF
TGTGCCAGCTCCTCAGGGGGCAGCTACTATAATTCACCCCCCCACTTT
>TRBV12-3/TRBV12-4|few|TRBJ2-6|TRBD1
CASSHNRGDLPGANVLTF
TGTGCCAGCAGTCATAACAGGGGAGATCTTCCTGGGGCCAACGTCCTGACTTTC
>TRBV6-5|few|TRBJ2-7|.
CASRPPGKYEQYF
TGTGCCAGCAGACCCCCCGGCAAGTACGAGCAGTACTTC
>TRBV4-3|few|TRBJ1-5|.
CASSPKRAGQPQHF
TGCGCCAGCAGCCCGAAGAGGGCGGGTCAGCCCCAGCATTTT
>TRBV11-2|few|TRBJ2-1|.
CATQGNEQFF
TGTGCCACCCAGGGAAATGAGCAGTTCTTC
>TRBV7-9|few|TRBJ2-7|TRBD1
CASSHSGTGISYEQYF
TGTGCCAGCAGCCATTCCGGGACAGGAATTTCCTACGAGCAGTACTTC
>TRBV20-1|.|TRBJ2-3|.
CSASLQAGDTQYF
TGCAGTGCTAGTCTTCAGGCGGGAGATACGCAGTATTTT
>TRBV12-3/TRBV12-4|.|TRBJ2-5|TRBD1
CASRVGGRTQETQYF
TGTGCCAGCAGAGTAGGGGGCAGGACTCAAGAGACCCAGTACTTC
>TRBV7-2|.|TRBJ2-7|TRBD1
CASSLDATGLNEQYF
TGTGCCAGCAGCTTAGATGCGACAGGGCTGAACGAGCAGTACTTC
>TRBV12-3/TRBV12-4|.|TRBJ1-1|.
CASDSEKNTEAFF
TGTGCCAGCGACAGTGAGAAGAACACTGAAGCTTTCTTT
>TRBV4-1|few|TRBJ1-6|.
CASSQGGNPNSPLHF
TGCGCCAGCAGCCAAGGAGGGAACCCTAATTCACCCCTCCACTTT
>TRBV15|few|TRBJ2-3|.
CATSRPPGKRSTDTQYF
TGTGCCACCAGCCGACCCCCAGGGAAACGTAGCACAGATACGCAGTATTTT
>TRBV10-3|.|TRBJ2-1|TRBD1
CAIGPTGIHNEQFF
TGTGCCATCGGACCGACAGGGATCCACAATGAGCAGTTCTTC
>TRBV11-3|.|TRBJ2-5|TRBD2
CASSLRLAGGIETQYF
TGTGCCAGCAGCCTTCGACTAGCTGGGGGGATTGAGACCCAGTACTTC
>TRBV5-1|.|TRBJ2-5|.
CASSLDGSWETQYF
TGCGCCAGCAGCTTGGACGGGAGTTGGGAGACCCAGTACTTC
>TRBV25-1|few|TRBJ2-4|TRBD2
CASSGPTSAAKNIQYF
TGTGCCAGCAGTGGTCCGACTAGCGCAGCCAAAAACATTCAGTACTTC
>TRBV5-6|.|TRBJ1-2|.
CASSKKMQADNYGYTF
TGTGCCAGCAGCAAGAAGATGCAGGCGGATAACTATGGCTACACCTTC
>TRBV7-9|.|TRBJ1-6|.
CASSTSQGSPLHF
TGTGCCAGCAGCACCTCACAGGGTTCACCCCTCCACTTT
>TRBV20-1|.|TRBJ2-7|.
CSALDETSSYEQYF
TGCAGTGCGCTGGACGAGACCAGCTCCTACGAGCAGTACTTC
>TRBV7-2|.|TRBJ2-1|TRBD2
CASSITGTSGYNEQFF
TGTGCCAGCAGCATCACCGGGACTAGCGGATACAATGAGCAGTTCTTC
>TRBV24-1|few|TRBJ2-7|TRBD1
CATSDFKGQGPDEQYF
TGTGCCACCAGTGATTTTAAAGGACAGGGGCCTGACGAGCAGTACTTC
>TRBV6-6|.|TRBJ2-1|.
CASSYDALRFHEQFF
TGTGCCAGCAGTTACGATGCCCTCCGATTCCATGAGCAGTTCTTC
>TRBV4-1|.|TRBJ1-2|TRBD1
CASSQDRWDRGTNYGYTF
TGCGCCAGCAGCCAAGATAGGTGGGACAGGGGGACTAACTATGGCTACACCTTC
>TRBV5-1|.|TRBJ2-3|TRBD1
CASSSTGPGTDTQYF
TGCGCCAGCAGCTCGACAGGGCCGGGGACAGATACGCAGTATTTT
>TRBV7-9|.|TRBJ2-1|TRBD2
CASSSREPYNEQFF
TGTGCCAGCAGTTCGCGGGAGCCCTACAATGAGCAGTTCTTC
>TRBV7-9|.|TRBJ2-1|.
CASSLPGSSYNGQFF
TGTGCCAGCAGCTTACCAGGGAGCTCCTACAATGGGCAGTTCTTC
>TRBV10-3|.|TRBJ1-2|TRBD1
CAITGTGEGYTF
TGTGCCATCACGGGGACAGGGGAAGGCTACACCTTC
>TRBV20-1|.|TRBJ1-2|.
CSGQGYRYGYTF
TGCAGTGGGCAGGGTTATCGGTATGGCTACACCTTC
>TRBV4-1|.|TRBJ1-6|.
CASSPRGSSYNSPLHF
TGCGCCAGCAGTCCGCGGGGGAGCTCCTATAATTCACCCCTCCACTTT
>TRBV10-1|.|TRBJ2-5|.
CASSESFRGVETQYF
TGCGCCAGCAGTGAGTCGTTTAGGGGAGTAGAGACCCAGTACTTC
>TRBV12-3/TRBV12-4|few|TRBJ1-5|TRBD1
CASSPIYRDREDSNQPQHF
TGTGCCAGCAGTCCCATCTACCGGGACAGGGAAGACAGCAATCAGCCCCAGCATTTT
>TRBV28|many|TRBJ2-7|.
CASSFDYEQYF
TGTGCCAGCAGTTTTGACTACGAGCAGTACTTC
>TRBV29-1|.|TRBJ2-1|.
CSVYRKGDSISYNEQFF
TGCAGCGTGTACAGGAAAGGCGACAGTATCTCCTACAATGAGCAGTTCTTC
>TRBV29-1|few|TRBJ2-7|.
CSVDGGFDPYEQYF
TGCAGCGTTGACGGGGGATTCGACCCCTACGAGCAGTACTTC
>TRBV2|.|TRBJ2-5|TRBD2
CASSPLMGGQETQYF
TGTGCCAGCAGCCCCCTCATGGGGGGGCAAGAGACCCAGTACTTC
>TRBV11-2|.|TRBJ1-1|.
CASSNDRTSLRGTEAFF
TGTGCCAGCAGTAATGACAGGACATCGTTGAGGGGGACTGAAGCTTTCTTT
>TRBV18|.|TRBJ2-7|TRBD2
CASSPVAGQSYEQYF
TGTGCCAGCTCACCAGTAGCGGGACAATCCTACGAGCAGTACTTC
>TRBV7-9|few|TRBJ2-7|.
CASSLNGPNYEQYF
TGTGCCAGCAGCTTAAACGGGCCGAACTACGAGCAGTACTTC
>TRBV7-9|.|TRBJ2-7|.
CASSGWDAKNSYNEQYF
TGTGCCAGCAGCGGTTGGGACGCGAAAAACTCCTACAATGAGCAGTACTTC
>TRBV7-2|.|TRBJ2-1|.
CASSFLSRYEQFF
TGTGCCAGCAGCTTCCTTAGCCGGTATGAGCAGTTCTTC
>TRBV5-1|once|TRBJ2-5|TRBD2
CASSSKVEGGETQYF
TGCGCCAGCAGCTCTAAAGTCGAGGGAGGGGAGACCCAGTACTTC
>TRBV29-1|once|TRBJ1-1|.
CSVEDLMPGAFF
TGCAGCGTTGAAGATTTAATGCCGGGAGCTTTCTTT
>TRBV12-3/TRBV12-4|once|TRBJ2-1|.
CASSPVGVPYNEQFF
TGTGCCAGCAGCCCCGTCGGGGTACCCTACAATGAGCAGTTCTTC
>TRBV7-2|.|TRBJ1-4|.
CVSSLEAVNEKPFF
TGTGTCAGCAGCTTAGAGGCAGTAAATGAAAAACCGTTTTTT
>TRBV7-3|few|TRBJ2-5|.
CASSLNRGGEQYF
TGTGCCAGCAGCTTGAACCGGGGTGGGGAGCAGTACTTC
>TRBV5-1|few|TRBJ2-3|.
CASSSNVETGTDTQYF
TGCGCCAGCAGTTCTAACGTCGAGACGGGCACAGATACGCAGTATTTT
>TRBV29-1|.|TRBJ1-1|.
CSVSIYTEAFF
TGCAGCGTTAGTATTTACACTGAAGCTTTCTTT
>TRBV27|.|TRBJ2-7|TRBD1
CASKAGQGAYEQYF
TGTGCCAGCAAGGCGGGACAGGGGGCCTACGAGCAGTACTTC
>TRBV6-5|.|TRBJ2-1|TRBD2
CASSPTQRGVYNEQFF
TGTGCCAGCAGTCCTACCCAGCGGGGGGTGTACAATGAGCAGTTCTTC
>TRBV28|.|TRBJ2-7|TRBD2
CASTPLGLAESSYEQYF
TGTGCCAGCACTCCCTTGGGGCTAGCGGAGTCCTCCTACGAGCAGTACTTC
>TRBV21-1|few|TRBJ2-3|.
CASSNGGDKYVDTQYF
TGTGCCAGCAGCAATGGTGGGGACAAATATGTGGATACGCAGTATTTT
>TRBV12-3/TRBV12-4|.|TRBJ1-2|.
CASSLSQKEGYTF
TGTGCCAGCAGTTTGAGTCAGAAGGAGGGCTACACCTTC
>TRBV7-2|once|TRBJ1-4|.
CASSLGRVGFEKLFF
TGTGCCAGCAGCCTCGGGAGGGTAGGATTCGAAAAACTGTTTTTT